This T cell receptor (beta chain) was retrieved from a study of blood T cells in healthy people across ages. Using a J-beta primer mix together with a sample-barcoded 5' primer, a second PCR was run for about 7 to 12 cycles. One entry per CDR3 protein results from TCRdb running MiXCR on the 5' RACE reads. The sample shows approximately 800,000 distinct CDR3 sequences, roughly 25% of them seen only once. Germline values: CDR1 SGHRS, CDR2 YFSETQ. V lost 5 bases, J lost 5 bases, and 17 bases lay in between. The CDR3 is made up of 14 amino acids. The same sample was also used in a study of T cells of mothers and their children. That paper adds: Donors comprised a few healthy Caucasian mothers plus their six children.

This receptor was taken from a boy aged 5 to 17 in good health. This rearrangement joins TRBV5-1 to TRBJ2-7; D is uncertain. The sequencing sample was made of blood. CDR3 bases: TGCGCCAGCAGGGTGGACCGTGAAGTGGACGAGCAGTACTTC. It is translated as CASRVDREVDEQYF.